Listed here are 23 T cell receptor beta chains from one sample, sequenced in a study of Tregs in tolerant kidney transplant recipients. TCRdb keeps only in-frame clones here, not all; method: immunoSEQ multiplex PCR. The table records about 240,000 clones, more than 65% of them present only once. The sequencing input was CD4+ T cells from blood. The source of these receptors is a human donor in good health.

V and J are TRBV4-1 and TRBJ1-4, with a possible D match to TRBD1 (6 bases). Germline V gives CDR1 MGHRA, CDR2 YSYEKL. V gave up 0 bases and J gave up 4 bases, with 18 bases separating them. The length of the CDR3 is 18 residues. The CDR3 sequence: CASSQEGGGNRINEKLFF. CDR3 sequence (DNA): TGCGCCAGCAGCCAAGAAGGGGGGGGAAACAGAATTAATGAAAAACTGTTTTTT.

The gene calls are TRBV9 and TRBJ1-5, with TRBD1 matching over 8 bases. With 2 bases clipped from V and 0 bases from J, the junction kept 1 base outside the gene matches. CDR3 size: 15 residues. Germline V gene data show CDR1 as SGDLS and CDR2 as YYNGEE. The CDR3 region is CASSVTGDSNQPQHF. Here the CDR3 DNA reads TGTGCCAGCAGCGTGACAGGGGATAGCAATCAGCCCCAGCATTTT.

This sequence joins TRBV23-1 and TRBJ1-1, with D maybe TRBD1 (5 bases). TRBV23-1 qualifies as an ORF whose function is uncertain. The V end lost 6 bases, the J end lost 3 bases, and 23 bases lay between the germline ends. The CDR3 extends over 17 amino acids. The CDR3 protein is CASSHRGRPVRDTEAFF. For the CDR3, the DNA is TGCGCCAGCAGCCACCGGGGCCGACCGGTGAGAGACACTGAAGCTTTCTTT.

This clone was recorded once. This chain connects TRBV12-2 to TRBJ2-3; TRBD2 is taken as the D call from the table, unchecked against the DNA. TRBV12-2 is given as a pseudogene. This CDR3 has 17 residues. CDR3 bases: TGTGCAAGTCGCTTAGCCTTCGAGTCGAAGAGCACAGATACGCAGTATTTT. It specifies CASRLAFESKSTDTQYF.

The rearrangement joins TRBV18 to TRBJ1-2; 7 bases agree with TRBD1. Germline V gives CDR1 KGHSH, CDR2 LQKENI. This CDR3 is 15 amino acids long. After removal of 3 bases from V and 10 bases from J, the junction contained 14 bases not matched to a gene. The CDR3 loop reads CASSPSGQDAGAYTF. The CDR3 nucleotides read TGTGCCAGCTCACCGTCCGGACAGGACGCCGGTGCCTACACCTTC.

The chain employs TRBV18 and TRBJ1-4; D unresolved. The CDR3 runs 12 residues. The V end lost 2 bases, the J end lost 8 bases, and 6 bases lay between the germline ends. The germline gives CDR1 KGHSH, CDR2 LQKENI. CDR3 region: CASSPNEEKLFF. CDR3 in DNA: TGTGCCAGCTCACCAAACGAGGAAAAACTGTTTTTT.

The V and J genes are TRBV19 and TRBJ2-1; D may be TRBD1 (6 bases). The germline CDR1 and CDR2 sequences are LNHDA and SQIVND (reference sequence). V lost 7 bases to trimming and J lost 9 bases, with 19 bases between them. The CDR3 spans 14 residues. The CDR3 DNA reads as TGTGCCAGTAAGGTGGGACCCAGGGGTGGTGAGCAGTTCTTC. Protein sequence: CASKVGPRGGEQFF. Looking up the rest from reference TRBV19 and TRBJ2-1 gives the full variable domain: DGGITQSPKYLFRKEGQNVTLSCEQNLNHDAMYWYRQDPGQGLRLIYYSQIVNDFQKGDIAEGYSVSREKKESFPLTVTSAQKNPTAFYLCASKVGPRGGEQFFGPGTRLTVL.

The chain employs TRBV7-9 and TRBJ2-5, with D possibly TRBD1 on 5 matching bases. CDR3 length: 13 residues. The V end lost 3 bases, the J end lost 5 bases, and 10 bases lay between the germline ends. CDR1 is SEHNR, CDR2 FQNEAQ, per germline (reference sequence). The CDR3 region has the DNA TGTGCCAGCAGCTTCTCAGGGTACGAGACCCAGTACTTC. It is translated as CASSFSGYETQYF.

The chain carries TRBV15 and TRBJ1-4; maybe TRBD1 (5 bases). Germline CDR1 LNHNV, CDR2 YYDKDF (reference sequence). The CDR3 contains 16 residues. With 0 bases removed from V and 4 bases from J, the gap between germline ends came to 12 bases. The CDR3 DNA follows: TGTGCCACCAGCAGAGAGTCCGACAGTTATAATGAAAAACTGTTTTTT. Amino acids: CATSRESDSYNEKLFF.

The chain combines TRBV19 with TRBJ1-5; tentative D call: TRBD1 (5 bases). Germline V gene lookup returns CDR1 LNHDA and CDR2 SQIVND (reference sequence). V was trimmed by 3 bases and J by 2 bases, leaving 11 bases between them. The CDR3 is 15 amino acids. The CDR3 reads CASSMGGFGNQPQHF. CDR3 bases: TGTGCCAGTAGTATGGGGGGTTTTGGCAATCAGCCCCAGCATTTT.

The chain uses TRBV5-1 and TRBJ1-1; D is undetermined. V dropped 4 bases and J dropped 5 bases, with 15 bases sitting between them. Germline V gene data show CDR1 as SGHRS and CDR2 as YFSETQ. This CDR3 spans 14 amino acids. This CDR3 reads CASSLHSSGTEAFF. For the CDR3, the DNA is TGCGCCAGCAGCCTACACTCCTCGGGTACTGAAGCTTTCTTT.

The chain couples TRBV27 to TRBJ2-5, with D unresolved. CDR3 length: 16 amino acids. Germline V gene sequence: CDR1 MNHEY, CDR2 SMNVEV (reference sequence). V gave up 5 bases and J gave up 4 bases, with 20 bases separating them. The CDR3 loop reads CASSTLTTQRRETQYF. The CDR3 nucleotides are TGTGCCAGCAGTACCCTAACCACCCAGAGGAGAGAGACCCAGTACTTC.

In its sample, this clone was seen a few times. The gene calls are TRBV5-1 and TRBJ1-2; no clear D gene. Germline CDR1 reads SGHRS; CDR2 reads YFSETQ. The V gene lost 2 bases and the J gene lost 2 bases, with 10 bases spanning the gap. This CDR3 contains 14 residues. The CDR3 nucleotides read TGCGCCAGCAGCTTAGCCCAGGACAACTATGGCTACACCTTC. It yields the protein CASSLAQDNYGYTF.

The V and J genes are TRBV4-2 and TRBJ1-1, with 9 bases identical to TRBD1. The CDR3 extends over 16 amino acids. Germline loops: CDR1 LGHNA, CDR2 YNFKEQ. Germline trimming cut 1 base from V and 5 bases from J; bases unmatched to any gene: 8. The CDR3 region is CASSQGFDRGETEAFF. The CDR3 DNA is TGTGCCAGCAGCCAAGGGTTTGACAGGGGGGAGACTGAAGCTTTCTTT.

This sequence joins TRBV5-4 and TRBJ1-5; D perhaps matches TRBD1 (6 bases). There are 14 residues in the CDR3. Trimming took 3 bases from V and 3 from J, leaving 10 bases between them. From germline, CDR1 is SGHNT and CDR2 YYREEE (reference sequence). The CDR3 DNA reads TGTGCCAGCAGCTCGGACAGAGTCAATCAGCCCCAGCATTTT. Protein product: CASSSDRVNQPQHF.

V gene TRBV5-1 combines with J gene TRBJ2-3; 14 positions match TRBD2. The CDR3 consists of 18 residues. The V gene end was trimmed by 0 bases and the J gene end by 1 base; junction bases not matched to a gene: 4. Looked up from germline, CDR1 is SGHRS and CDR2 is YFSETQ. This CDR3 is CASSLEGLAGDRTDTQYF. In DNA, the CDR3 is TGCGCCAGCAGCTTGGAGGGACTAGCGGGGGACCGCACAGATACGCAGTATTTT.

This clone was picked up a small number of times. V is TRBV6-1 and J is TRBJ1-2, with D possibly matching TRBD1 (6 bases). CDR3 size: 13 residues. Germline CDR1 MNHNS, CDR2 SASEGT. V dropped 7 bases and J dropped 4 bases, with 13 bases sitting between them. The CDR3 sequence: CASNRDEVYGYTF. The CDR3 DNA reads as TGTGCCAGCAACAGGGATGAGGTCTATGGCTACACCTTC.

This chain uses TRBV30 with TRBJ1-2; D is ambiguous. V shed 6 bases and J shed 4 bases, with 15 bases lying between them. The CDR3 covers 13 residues. CDR1 GTSNPN and CDR2 SVGIG come from the germline V gene (reference sequence). CDR3 sequence (DNA): TGTGCCTGCAAATTACGGACGGCCTATGGCTACACCTTC. It translates to CACKLRTAYGYTF.

V gene TRBV7-9 combines with J gene TRBJ1-2; the match to TRBD1 covers 7 bases. The junction had 9 bases not matched to a gene; V was cut back by 3 bases and J by 8 bases. Per germline, CDR1 SEHNR and CDR2 FQNEAQ (reference sequence). The CDR3 extends over 14 amino acids. CDR3 region: CASSFTAGGSGYTF. The CDR3 DNA reads TGTGCCAGCAGCTTCACGGCAGGGGGATCGGGCTACACCTTC.

The V call is TRBV5-6, the J call TRBJ1-3, with D possibly TRBD1 on 5 matching bases. The germline V gene encodes CDR1 SGHDT and CDR2 YYEEEE. V dropped 4 bases and J dropped 0 bases, with 11 bases sitting between them. The CDR3 is 15 residues long. The chain's CDR3 is CASSHGTGSGNTIYF. The CDR3 bases are TGTGCCAGCAGCCACGGGACGGGCTCTGGAAACACCATATATTTT.

This rearrangement joins TRBV5-1 to TRBJ1-2, with 11 bases lining up with TRBD1. The V segment lost 2 bases and the J segment 4 bases; nucleotides outside the gene matches: 10. Per germline, CDR1 SGHRS and CDR2 YFSETQ. The CDR3 length is 17 residues. The CDR3 reads CASSFGAVGTGGYGYTF. CDR3 sequence (DNA): TGCGCCAGCAGCTTTGGGGCTGTGGGGACAGGGGGCTATGGCTACACCTTC.

The CDR3 nucleotides read TGTGCCAGCAGCCTTACAGGGTCGGATGGCTACACCTTC. Amino acid sequence: CASSLTGSDGYTF. The genes are TRBV4-2 and TRBJ1-2; D possibly corresponds to TRBD1 (6 bases). The CDR3 consists of 13 residues. Germline lookup yields CDR1 LGHNA and CDR2 YNFKEQ. Trimming shortened V by 4 bases and J by 6 bases, and 12 bases separated the two germline ends.

This clone occurred a few times. V gene TRBV6-4 combines with J gene TRBJ2-4; D might be TRBD2 (6 bases). The CDR3 loop spans 14 amino acids. Trimming took 4 bases from V and 3 from J, leaving 10 bases between them. Germline V CDR1 and CDR2: MRHNA, SNTAGT. The CDR3 DNA reads as TGTGCCAGCAGTGGGGGGAGGAACAAAAACATTCAGTACTTC. This translates into CASSGGRNKNIQYF.